This T cell receptor beta chain is from a study of neurological immune-mediated disorders. There are many counts of this clonotype. TCRdb called the 5' RACE reads again in MiXCR, with one record for every CDR3 protein. The data show about 46,000 distinct CDR3 sequences, with approximately 2.8% seen just once and about 15% held by the top ten. The CDR3 runs to 16 residues. Germline V gene data show CDR1 as SGHTA and CDR2 as FQGTGA. J was trimmed by 3 bases and V by 2 bases; bases with no gene match: 8. Material for sequencing was PBMCs. The receptor's source is a woman in her forties or fifties with multiple sclerosis. This chain joins TRBV7-3 and TRBJ2-5; 8 bases match TRBD1. The DNA of the CDR3 is TGTGCCAGCAGCTTACTCGGGACAGGAGCTAAAGAGACCCAGTACTTC. Its translation is CASSLLGTGAKETQYF.